The clone carrying this T cell receptor beta chain was seen more than once but under ten times. The data were obtained in a study of regulatory T cells in long-lasting Graves disease. The time point: newly diagnosed GD, antithyroid drugs for less than 3 months. Extracted RNA from PBMCs served as the source of the TCR library. The CDR3 is 17 residues long. Germline CDR1 MDHEN, CDR2 SYDVKM. V was pared by 3 bases and J by 0 bases, with 3 bases of the junction left unmatched. Investigators prepared the TCR beta libraries by applying iRepertoire HTBI primers and Arm-PCR of CDR3 regions. One entry per CDR3 protein, called by TCRdb with MiXCR from the multiplex PCR reads. The table shows 510,000 or so distinct CDR3 sequences, with 12% occurring only once. The data were also submitted as part of a second study, on T cells in Graves' hyperthyroidism and ophthalmopathy.

This material consisted of peripheral blood mononuclear cells (PBMCs), taken at new diagnosis, from a patient treated with antithyroid drugs. The chain carries TRBV28 and TRBJ2-3; 13 bases match TRBD2. The sequence derives from a woman aged 25-40 years with Graves disease. The CDR3 sequence: CASSFGLAGVSTDTQYF. CDR3 nucleotides: TGTGCCAGCAGTTTCGGACTAGCGGGAGTTAGCACAGATACGCAGTATTTT.